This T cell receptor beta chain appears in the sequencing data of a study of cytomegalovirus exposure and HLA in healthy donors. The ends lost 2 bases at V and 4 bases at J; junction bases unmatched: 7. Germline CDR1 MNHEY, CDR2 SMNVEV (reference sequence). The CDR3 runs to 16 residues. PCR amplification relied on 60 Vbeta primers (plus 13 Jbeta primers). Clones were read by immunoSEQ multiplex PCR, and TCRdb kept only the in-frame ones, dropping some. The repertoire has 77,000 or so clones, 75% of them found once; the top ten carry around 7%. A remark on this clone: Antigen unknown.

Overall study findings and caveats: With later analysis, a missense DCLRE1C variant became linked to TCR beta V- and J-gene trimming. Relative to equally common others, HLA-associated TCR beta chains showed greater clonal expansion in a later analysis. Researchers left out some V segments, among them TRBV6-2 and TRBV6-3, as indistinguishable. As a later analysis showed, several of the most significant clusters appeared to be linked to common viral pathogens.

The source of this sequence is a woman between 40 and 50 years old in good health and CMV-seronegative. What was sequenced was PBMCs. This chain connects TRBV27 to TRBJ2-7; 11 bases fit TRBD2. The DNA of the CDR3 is TGTGCCAGCAGTTTAGCGCGTAGCGGGAGGGGGTACGAGCAGTACTTC. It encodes CASSLARSGRGYEQYF.